The source of this TCR beta chain is a study of OX40 agonist ivuxolimab in advanced cancers. Study-level information: The mean age was approximately 60 years, ranging from roughly 23 to 80, with 65% to 90% of participants male. Three individuals attained partial responses, comprising one hepatocellular carcinoma case and two cutaneous melanoma cases. Overall study findings and caveats: Certain nonresponding patients likewise had low normalized T-cell clonal expansion.

Sequenced by immunoSEQ multiplex PCR; TCRdb stores in-frame clones only, minus some. Seen here are about 9,100 clones, approximately 72% observed once, and the top ten hold around 43%. V dropped 5 bases and J dropped 5 bases, with 7 bases sitting between them. The CDR3 runs to 11 residues. Germline-derived CDR1 and CDR2 are SEHNR and FQNEAQ (reference sequence). With respect to this clone: Its antigen is as yet unknown.

The receptor was isolated from an adult with an advanced solid tumor such as melanoma, head and neck, liver or kidney cancer. The material was CD4+ or CD8+ T cells sorted from blood, obtained in a trial of the OX40 agonist ivuxolimab. J is TRBJ2-7 and V is TRBV7-9; D tentatively reads TRBD1 or TRBD2 (5 bases each). The CDR3 DNA follows: TGTGCCAGCAGCCGGGGCAACGAGCAGTACTTC. It specifies CASSRGNEQYF.